This TCR beta chain is drawn from a study of blood T cell dynamics during melanoma immunotherapy. Clones were read by immunoSEQ multiplex PCR, and TCRdb kept only the in-frame ones, dropping some. The sample yields about 12,000 clones, around 87% seen once. This CDR3 spans 13 amino acids. V dropped 7 bases and J dropped 0; count of bases not matched to a gene: 2. Per germline, CDR1 SQVTM and CDR2 ANQGSEA. Time point noted: week 3, after first cycle of checkpoint inhibitor. The chain couples TRBV29-1 to TRBJ2-3; TRBD1 matches at 9 bases. Sequencing used blood, obtained from a patient treated with checkpoint blockade. This sequence originates from a human donor with melanoma. CDR3 sequence (DNA): TGCAGCGGGGGACAGGGTAGCACAGATACGCAGTATTTT. Its translation: CSGGQGSTDTQYF.